The rows below give T cell receptor beta chains drawn from one sample of a study of OX40 agonist ivuxolimab in advanced cancers. The data were produced by immunoSEQ multiplex PCR, yet TCRdb's version contains in-frame clones alone and is incomplete. The sample consists of 130,000 or so clones, approximately 92% of them appearing once. Sample: CD4+ or CD8+ T cells sorted from blood, taken in a trial of the OX40 agonist ivuxolimab. These receptors were taken from an adult with an advanced solid tumor such as melanoma, head and neck, liver or kidney cancer. Both conserved end residues are part of each CDR3. The D gene is left open where the match is weak. A clone size is listed for some rows: how often the clone was seen (once, few, many), or a class if it is expanded.

clone size: once
V gene: TRBV7-2
J gene: TRBJ1-2
D gene: -
CDR3 DNA: TGTGCCAGCAGCTCGGGAGCTGAGTATGGCTACACCTTC
CDR3 protein: CASSSGAEYGYTF

clone size: -
V gene: TRBV6-5
J gene: TRBJ1-4
D gene: -
CDR3 DNA: TGTGCCAGCCGCCGGACCTACGGAGGAGGAGAAAAACTGTTTTTT
CDR3 protein: CASRRTYGGGEKLFF

clone size: once
V gene: TRBV7-9
J gene: TRBJ2-3
D gene: TRBD2
CDR3 DNA: TGTGCCAGCAGCCAGGCTAGCGGGGGAACAGATACGCAGTATTTT
CDR3 protein: CASSQASGGTDTQYF

clone size: -
V gene: TRBV19
J gene: TRBJ2-2
D gene: TRBD2
CDR3 DNA: TGTGCCAGTAAACCGGGACTAGCGGTAAACACCGGGGAGCTGTTTTTT
CDR3 protein: CASKPGLAVNTGELFF

clone size: -
V gene: TRBV7-3
J gene: TRBJ2-7
D gene: -
CDR3 DNA: TGTGCCAGCAGCTTAAGAGTGGACTCCTACGAGCAGTACTTC
CDR3 protein: CASSLRVDSYEQYF

clone size: -
V gene: TRBV7-2
J gene: TRBJ2-1
D gene: -
CDR3 DNA: TGTGCCAGCAGCCCACAGCCGGACTACAATGAGCAGTTCTTC
CDR3 protein: CASSPQPDYNEQFF

clone size: -
V gene: TRBV7-2
J gene: TRBJ2-3
D gene: TRBD2
CDR3 DNA: TGTGCCAGCAGCTCCCACGGGACTAGTGAATCAGATACGCAGTATTTT
CDR3 protein: CASSSHGTSESDTQYF

clone size: -
V gene: TRBV10-3
J gene: TRBJ2-1
D gene: -
CDR3 DNA: TGTGCCATCAGTGAGGCTCTAGTCGATGAGCAGTTCTTC
CDR3 protein: CAISEALVDEQFF

clone size: -
V gene: TRBV5-1
J gene: TRBJ2-5
D gene: TRBD2
CDR3 DNA: TGCGCCAGCAGCTCAGCGGGGGCACAAGAGACCCAGTACTTC
CDR3 protein: CASSSAGAQETQYF

clone size: -
V gene: TRBV5-5
J gene: TRBJ1-1
D gene: -
CDR3 DNA: TGTGCCAGCAGCTTGCAGGTTGTGAACACTGAAGCTTTCTTT
CDR3 protein: CASSLQVVNTEAFF

clone size: -
V gene: TRBV7-7
J gene: TRBJ2-5
D gene: TRBD1
CDR3 DNA: TGTGCCAGCAGCTTAGGGACAGGGCTCCAAGAGACCCAGTACTTC
CDR3 protein: CASSLGTGLQETQYF

clone size: -
V gene: TRBV7-2
J gene: TRBJ2-1
D gene: -
CDR3 DNA: TGTGCCAGCAGCTTAAGGGGGACAAACTACAATGAGCAGTTCTTC
CDR3 protein: CASSLRGTNYNEQFF

clone size: -
V gene: TRBV6-1
J gene: TRBJ2-1
D gene: TRBD2
CDR3 DNA: TGTGCCAGCAGTGAGGCGGGAGTCTACAATGAGCAGTTCTTC
CDR3 protein: CASSEAGVYNEQFF

clone size: -
V gene: TRBV21-1
J gene: TRBJ2-2
D gene: -
CDR3 DNA: TGTGCCAGCAGCAACCCCCAGCGGGAGGGCCGCACCGGGGAGCTGTTTTTT
CDR3 protein: CASSNPQREGRTGELFF

clone size: -
V gene: TRBV18
J gene: TRBJ2-3
D gene: TRBD1
CDR3 DNA: TGTGCCAGCTCACCCCGGGACAGGGCGGGCACAGATACGCAGTATTTT
CDR3 protein: CASSPRDRAGTDTQYF

clone size: -
V gene: TRBV5-4
J gene: TRBJ2-5
D gene: TRBD1
CDR3 DNA: TGTGCCAGCACCCGACAGGGGGCAGAGGAGACCCAGTACTTC
CDR3 protein: CASTRQGAEETQYF

clone size: -
V gene: TRBV11-2
J gene: TRBJ2-7
D gene: TRBD2
CDR3 DNA: TGTGCCAGCAGCTTGGGACGGGGGGGTGGCGAGCAGTACTTC
CDR3 protein: CASSLGRGGGEQYF

clone size: -
V gene: TRBV28
J gene: TRBJ2-3
D gene: TRBD2
CDR3 DNA: TGTGCCAGCAGCCAGCGGGAGGCAGGCACAGATACGCAGTATTTT
CDR3 protein: CASSQREAGTDTQYF

clone size: -
V gene: TRBV7-6
J gene: TRBJ2-3
D gene: -
CDR3 DNA: TGTGCCAGCAGCTCCACTCCAGCGCCGGGCACAGATACGCAGTATTTT
CDR3 protein: CASSSTPAPGTDTQYF

clone size: -
V gene: TRBV18
J gene: TRBJ1-2
D gene: -
CDR3 DNA: TGTGCCAGCTCACTCGGACAGATTGAAAACTATGACTACACCTTC
CDR3 protein: CASSLGQIENYDYTF

clone size: -
V gene: TRBV7-9
J gene: TRBJ2-3
D gene: -
CDR3 DNA: TGTGCCAGCAGCTTAGAAAAATCGGGACATCGCACAGATACGCAGTATTTT
CDR3 protein: CASSLEKSGHRTDTQYF

clone size: -
V gene: TRBV19
J gene: TRBJ1-2
D gene: -
CDR3 DNA: TGTGCCAGTAGTATCAAAATCAGGGGTCCCAACTATGGCTACACCTTC
CDR3 protein: CASSIKIRGPNYGYTF

clone size: -
V gene: TRBV5-6
J gene: TRBJ1-5
D gene: -
CDR3 DNA: TGTGCCAGCAGCTTGAGGGCCCCTAGCAATCAGCCCCAGCATTTT
CDR3 protein: CASSLRAPSNQPQHF

clone size: -
V gene: TRBV11-3
J gene: TRBJ2-5
D gene: -
CDR3 DNA: TGTGCCAGCAGCCTTGAAGGGAGACTCCAAGAGACCCAGTACTTC
CDR3 protein: CASSLEGRLQETQYF

clone size: -
V gene: TRBV10-1
J gene: TRBJ2-3
D gene: -
CDR3 DNA: TGCGCCAGCAGTGAAGGGGTTCTCCCAGGAGATACGCAGTATTTT
CDR3 protein: CASSEGVLPGDTQYF

clone size: -
V gene: TRBV11-3
J gene: TRBJ1-1
D gene: -
CDR3 DNA: TGTGCCAGCAGCTTACGGGGGGCTGGGACTGAAGCTTTCTTT
CDR3 protein: CASSLRGAGTEAFF

clone size: -
V gene: TRBV4-3
J gene: TRBJ2-3
D gene: TRBD2
CDR3 DNA: TGCGCCAGCAGCCAATTTTCTAGCGGGAGGACAGATACGCAGTATTTT
CDR3 protein: CASSQFSSGRTDTQYF

clone size: -
V gene: TRBV28
J gene: TRBJ1-1
D gene: -
CDR3 DNA: TGTGCCAGCAGTTTATCCACAGACACGAACACTGAAGCTTTCTTT
CDR3 protein: CASSLSTDTNTEAFF

clone size: -
V gene: TRBV25-1
J gene: TRBJ2-1
D gene: TRBD1
CDR3 DNA: TGTGCCAGCAGTCCCCGGACAGGGATGGGCTCGGGCAATGAGCAGTTCTTC
CDR3 protein: CASSPRTGMGSGNEQFF

clone size: few
V gene: TRBV6-5
J gene: TRBJ1-6
D gene: -
CDR3 DNA: TGTGCCAGCAGTTACGGTACAGGAAATTATAATTCACCCCTCCACTTT
CDR3 protein: CASSYGTGNYNSPLHF

clone size: -
V gene: TRBV28
J gene: TRBJ1-4
D gene: -
CDR3 DNA: TGTGCCAGCAACCGGGGTGCAACTAATGAAAAACTGTTTTTT
CDR3 protein: CASNRGATNEKLFF

clone size: -
V gene: TRBV6-6
J gene: TRBJ2-7
D gene: TRBD1
CDR3 DNA: TGTGCCAGCAGTTACTCCGGACAGGAGTACTTC
CDR3 protein: CASSYSGQEYF

clone size: -
V gene: TRBV28
J gene: TRBJ2-1
D gene: -
CDR3 DNA: TGTGCCAGCAGTCCGACACCGCCCAGGGGCAATGAGCAGTTCTTC
CDR3 protein: CASSPTPPRGNEQFF

clone size: -
V gene: TRBV4-2
J gene: TRBJ2-3
D gene: TRBD2
CDR3 DNA: TGTGCCAGCAGCCCTTATCACGGGACTAGCGGGAGGGCCAGCACAGATACGCAGTATTTT
CDR3 protein: CASSPYHGTSGRASTDTQYF

clone size: -
V gene: TRBV4-1
J gene: TRBJ2-1
D gene: TRBD2
CDR3 DNA: TGCGCCAGCAGCCAGACGATAGCGGGAGTGGGGCGTGAGCAGTTCTTC
CDR3 protein: CASSQTIAGVGREQFF

clone size: -
V gene: TRBV25-1
J gene: TRBJ2-6
D gene: -
CDR3 DNA: TGTGCCAGCAGTGAAACCACCGGGGCCAACGTCCTGACTTTC
CDR3 protein: CASSETTGANVLTF

clone size: once
V gene: TRBV9
J gene: TRBJ2-1
D gene: TRBD2
CDR3 DNA: TGTGCCAGCAGCACCCGATGGAGCGGGACCCCCTACAATGAGCAGTTCTTC
CDR3 protein: CASSTRWSGTPYNEQFF

clone size: -
V gene: TRBV28
J gene: TRBJ2-1
D gene: TRBD1
CDR3 DNA: TGTGCCAGCAAAGACAGGGCTTGGTACAATGAGCAGTTCTTC
CDR3 protein: CASKDRAWYNEQFF

clone size: -
V gene: TRBV18
J gene: TRBJ2-5
D gene: -
CDR3 DNA: TGTGCCAGCTCAACCGGGATCAAAGAGACCCAGTACTTC
CDR3 protein: CASSTGIKETQYF

clone size: -
V gene: TRBV7-6
J gene: TRBJ2-1
D gene: TRBD1
CDR3 DNA: TGTGCCAGCAGCTTAGCTGGGACAGGGGTCAATGAGCAGTTCTTC
CDR3 protein: CASSLAGTGVNEQFF

clone size: once
V gene: TRBV6-5
J gene: TRBJ2-1
D gene: TRBD1
CDR3 DNA: TGTGCCAGCAGTTCCGCCGGGACAGGGGGCTATGAGCAGTTCTTC
CDR3 protein: CASSSAGTGGYEQFF

clone size: -
V gene: TRBV7-3
J gene: TRBJ2-1
D gene: TRBD2
CDR3 DNA: TGTGCCAGCAGCCTCCGACTAGCGGGAGTGTACAATGAGCAGTTCTTC
CDR3 protein: CASSLRLAGVYNEQFF

clone size: -
V gene: TRBV21-1
J gene: TRBJ2-2
D gene: -
CDR3 DNA: TGTGCCAGCAGCAACGGGACAGGGGACACCGGGGAGCTGTTTTTT
CDR3 protein: CASSNGTGDTGELFF

clone size: -
V gene: TRBV5-1
J gene: TRBJ2-3
D gene: -
CDR3 DNA: TGCGCCAGCAGCGTGGGACGGTACACAGATACGCAGTATTTT
CDR3 protein: CASSVGRYTDTQYF

clone size: -
V gene: TRBV7-6
J gene: TRBJ1-1
D gene: -
CDR3 DNA: TGTGCCAGCAGCCTACAGCTGAACACTGAAGCTTTCTTT
CDR3 protein: CASSLQLNTEAFF

clone size: -
V gene: TRBV30
J gene: TRBJ1-2
D gene: -
CDR3 DNA: TGTGCCTGGGCTCTCGATCAGACGTATGGCTACACCTTC
CDR3 protein: CAWALDQTYGYTF

clone size: -
V gene: TRBV5-5
J gene: TRBJ2-7
D gene: TRBD1
CDR3 DNA: TGTGCCAGCAGCACAAACAGGGGCCAGAGCTCCTACGAGCAGTACTTC
CDR3 protein: CASSTNRGQSSYEQYF

clone size: -
V gene: TRBV7-2
J gene: TRBJ2-3
D gene: TRBD1
CDR3 DNA: TGTGCCAGCAGCTTAGATGGACAGGGGGTCGATACGCAGTATTTT
CDR3 protein: CASSLDGQGVDTQYF

clone size: -
V gene: TRBV9
J gene: TRBJ2-2
D gene: -
CDR3 DNA: TGTGCCAGCAGCCCGACCGGGACTCAGAACACCGGGGAGCTGTTTTTT
CDR3 protein: CASSPTGTQNTGELFF

clone size: -
V gene: TRBV7-2
J gene: TRBJ2-7
D gene: -
CDR3 DNA: TGTGCCAGCAGCGCGACCTACGAGCAGTACTTC
CDR3 protein: CASSATYEQYF

clone size: -
V gene: TRBV4-1
J gene: TRBJ2-3
D gene: TRBD1
CDR3 DNA: TGCGCCAGCAGCCTTAATCAGGGGGCTTCGAATACGCAGTATTTT
CDR3 protein: CASSLNQGASNTQYF

clone size: once
V gene: TRBV7-6
J gene: TRBJ1-1
D gene: -
CDR3 DNA: TGTGCCAGCAGCTCCAGTGGTCTGGGAGGAGCTGAAGCTTTCTTT
CDR3 protein: CASSSSGLGGAEAFF

clone size: few
V gene: TRBV5-4
J gene: TRBJ1-1
D gene: -
CDR3 DNA: TGTGCCAGCAGCTTGACACTGAACACTGAAGCTTTCTTT
CDR3 protein: CASSLTLNTEAFF

clone size: -
V gene: TRBV18
J gene: TRBJ2-2
D gene: TRBD2
CDR3 DNA: TGTGCCAGCTCACCACCGCTAGCGGGAGGGACCGGGGAGCTGTTTTTT
CDR3 protein: CASSPPLAGGTGELFF

clone size: -
V gene: TRBV6-5
J gene: TRBJ1-2
D gene: -
CDR3 DNA: TGTGCCAGCAGACGTACGTACAGGTTAAACTATGGCTACACCTTC
CDR3 protein: CASRRTYRLNYGYTF

clone size: once
V gene: TRBV5-4
J gene: TRBJ2-7
D gene: -
CDR3 DNA: TGTGCCAGCAGCTTATCGGGGCGGGCCCCCTACGAGCAGTACTTC
CDR3 protein: CASSLSGRAPYEQYF

clone size: -
V gene: TRBV29-1
J gene: TRBJ1-2
D gene: TRBD1
CDR3 DNA: TGCAGCGTTGCCGCAGGGACAGGGGCTTTCTATGGCTACACCTTC
CDR3 protein: CSVAAGTGAFYGYTF